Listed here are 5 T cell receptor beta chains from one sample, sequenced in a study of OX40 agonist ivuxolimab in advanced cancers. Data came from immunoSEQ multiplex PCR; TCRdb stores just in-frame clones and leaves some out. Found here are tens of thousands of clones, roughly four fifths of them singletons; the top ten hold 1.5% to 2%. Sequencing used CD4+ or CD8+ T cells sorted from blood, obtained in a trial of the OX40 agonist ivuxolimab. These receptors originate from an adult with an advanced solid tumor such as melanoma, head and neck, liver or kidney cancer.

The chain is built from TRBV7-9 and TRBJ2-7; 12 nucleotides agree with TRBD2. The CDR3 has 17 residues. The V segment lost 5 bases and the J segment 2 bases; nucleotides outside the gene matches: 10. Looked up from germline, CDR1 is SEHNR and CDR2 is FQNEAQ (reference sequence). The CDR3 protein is CASSPRLAGDSPYEQYF. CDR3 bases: TGTGCCAGCAGCCCCCGACTAGCGGGAGATTCACCCTACGAGCAGTACTTC.

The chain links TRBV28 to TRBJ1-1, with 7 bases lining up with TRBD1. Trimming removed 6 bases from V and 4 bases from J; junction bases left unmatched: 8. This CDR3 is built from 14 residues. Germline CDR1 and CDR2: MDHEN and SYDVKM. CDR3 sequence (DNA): TGTGCCAGCAGGGGGACAGCCTATCCCACTGAAGCTTTCTTT. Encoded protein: CASRGTAYPTEAFF.

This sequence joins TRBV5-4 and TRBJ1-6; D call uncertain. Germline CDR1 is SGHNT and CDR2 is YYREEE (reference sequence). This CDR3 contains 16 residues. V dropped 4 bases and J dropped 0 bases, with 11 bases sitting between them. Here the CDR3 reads CASSPQASSYNSPLHF. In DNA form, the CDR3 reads TGTGCCAGCAGCCCTCAGGCGAGCTCCTATAATTCACCCCTCCACTTT.

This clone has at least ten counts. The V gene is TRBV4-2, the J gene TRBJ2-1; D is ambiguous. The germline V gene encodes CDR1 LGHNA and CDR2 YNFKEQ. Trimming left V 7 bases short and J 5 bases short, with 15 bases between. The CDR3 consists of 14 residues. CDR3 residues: CASKTLSTNNEQFF. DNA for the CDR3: TGTGCCAGCAAAACTCTATCCACAAACAATGAGCAGTTCTTC.

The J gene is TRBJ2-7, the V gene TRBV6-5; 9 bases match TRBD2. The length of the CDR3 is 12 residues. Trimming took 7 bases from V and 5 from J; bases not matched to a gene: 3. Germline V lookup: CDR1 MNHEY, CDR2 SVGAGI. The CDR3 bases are TGTGCCAGCACCGGGACTAGCAACGAGCAGTACTTC. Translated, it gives CASTGTSNEQYF.